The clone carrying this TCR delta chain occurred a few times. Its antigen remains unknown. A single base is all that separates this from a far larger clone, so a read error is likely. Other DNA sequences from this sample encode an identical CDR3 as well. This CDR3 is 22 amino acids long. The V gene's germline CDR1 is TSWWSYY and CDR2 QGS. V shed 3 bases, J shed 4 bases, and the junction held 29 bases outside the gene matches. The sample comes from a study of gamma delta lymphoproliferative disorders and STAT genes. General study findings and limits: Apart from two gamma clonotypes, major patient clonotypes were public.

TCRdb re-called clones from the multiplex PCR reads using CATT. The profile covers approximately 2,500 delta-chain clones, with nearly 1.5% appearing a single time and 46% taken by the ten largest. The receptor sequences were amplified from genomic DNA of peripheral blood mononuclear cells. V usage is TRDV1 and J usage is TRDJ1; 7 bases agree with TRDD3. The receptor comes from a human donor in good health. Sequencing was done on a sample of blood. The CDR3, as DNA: TGTGCTCTTGGGGAGCTCGAAGCTGAGGGATACCGATCACCTAGACTGGGCGATAAACTCATCTTT. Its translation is CALGELEAEGYRSPRLGDKLIF.